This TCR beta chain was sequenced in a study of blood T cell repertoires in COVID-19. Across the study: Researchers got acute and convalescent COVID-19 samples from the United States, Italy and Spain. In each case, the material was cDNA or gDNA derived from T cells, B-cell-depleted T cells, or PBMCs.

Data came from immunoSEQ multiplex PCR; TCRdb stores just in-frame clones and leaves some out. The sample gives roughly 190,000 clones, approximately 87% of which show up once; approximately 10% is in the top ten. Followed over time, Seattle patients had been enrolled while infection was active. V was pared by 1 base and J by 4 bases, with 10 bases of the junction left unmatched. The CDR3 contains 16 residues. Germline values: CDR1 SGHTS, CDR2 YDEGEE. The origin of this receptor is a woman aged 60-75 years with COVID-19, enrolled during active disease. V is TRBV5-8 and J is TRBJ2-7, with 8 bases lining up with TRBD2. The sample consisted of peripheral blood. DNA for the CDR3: TGTGCCAGCAGCTTGTATGGCGGGAGGACCAAATACGAGCAGTACTTC. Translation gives CASSLYGGRTKYEQYF.